This T cell receptor (beta chain) was captured by sequencing in a study of CD8+CD57+ T cells in acquired aplastic anemia. Whole-study context: Researchers reported that healthy donors averaged about 10 million reads for CD4+ cells.

General study points: Patients and controls shared 25 to 30 CD8+ CDR3 sequences.

J gave up 9 bases and V 6 bases, and 10 bases lay outside the gene matches. There are 15 residues in the CDR3. CDR1 is SGHTA, CDR2 FQGNSA, per germline. This clonotype has at least ten counts. Its antigen is still unknown. Profiling of TCR beta VDJ combinations and CDR3 sequences used genomic DNA as template. Using its own MiXCR run on the reads, TCRdb lists one record per CDR3 protein. The repertoire consists of roughly 190,000 distinct CDR3 sequences, with roughly half occurring once and the leading ten covering 16%. The receptor was isolated from a human donor in good health, serving as a control. The V gene is TRBV7-2, the J gene TRBJ2-4; 11 nucleotides line up with TRBD2. Specimen: sorted CD4+, CD8+, or CD8+CD57+ T cells (not recorded which) from PBMCs. CDR3 DNA: TGTGCCAGCAGTACACTAGCGGGGGCGTCTGGCATTCAGTACTTC. This encodes CASSTLAGASGIQYF.